This TCR beta chain emerged from a study of kidney transplant recipient with SARS-CoV-2 infection. V was cut by 5 bases and J by 4 bases, with 23 bases left in between. CDR3 length: 17 residues. In regard to this clonotype: A read error may explain this, as a much larger clone is one base away.

In TCRdb, the reads were re-called with MiXCR into one record per CDR3 protein. The data hold about 250,000 distinct CDR3 sequences, with less than 35% observed a single time. This receptor was identified in a male patient in his thirties who had COVID-19 and was a kidney transplant recipient. The T cells may partly be graft donor cells. Here the sequenced sample was a blood sample, taken at baseline and on day 111 from a kidney transplant recipient. The chain combines TRBV12-3 or TRBV12-4 with TRBJ1-2, with D hard to call. In nucleotides, the CDR3 is TGTGCCAGCAGTATAATGAGCAGCTTCCGAAAGACCTATGGCTACACCTTC. Its translation: CASSIMSSFRKTYGYTF.